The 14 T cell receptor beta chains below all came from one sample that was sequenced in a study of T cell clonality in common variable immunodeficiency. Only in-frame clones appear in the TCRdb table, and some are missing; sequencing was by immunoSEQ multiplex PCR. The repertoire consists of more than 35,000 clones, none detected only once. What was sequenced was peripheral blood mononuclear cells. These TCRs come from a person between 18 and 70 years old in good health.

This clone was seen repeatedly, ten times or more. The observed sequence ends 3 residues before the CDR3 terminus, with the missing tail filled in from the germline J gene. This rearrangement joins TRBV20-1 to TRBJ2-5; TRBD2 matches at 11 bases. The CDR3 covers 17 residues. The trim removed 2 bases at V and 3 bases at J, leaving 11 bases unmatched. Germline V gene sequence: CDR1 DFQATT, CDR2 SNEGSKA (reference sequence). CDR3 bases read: TGCAGTGCTAGAACTAGCGGGAGTTGGTGGCGGAAAGAGACC. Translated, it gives CSARTSGSWWRKET. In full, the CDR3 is CSARTSGSWWRKETQYF.

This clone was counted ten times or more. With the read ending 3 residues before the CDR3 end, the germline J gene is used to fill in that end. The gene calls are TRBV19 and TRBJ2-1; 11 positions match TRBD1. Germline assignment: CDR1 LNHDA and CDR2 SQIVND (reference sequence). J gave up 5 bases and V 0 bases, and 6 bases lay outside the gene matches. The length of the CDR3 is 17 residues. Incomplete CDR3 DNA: TGTGCCAGTAGTATAGATGCGGGACAGGGGGACGACAATGAG. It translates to CASSIDAGQGDDNE. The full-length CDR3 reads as CASSIDAGQGDDNEQFF.

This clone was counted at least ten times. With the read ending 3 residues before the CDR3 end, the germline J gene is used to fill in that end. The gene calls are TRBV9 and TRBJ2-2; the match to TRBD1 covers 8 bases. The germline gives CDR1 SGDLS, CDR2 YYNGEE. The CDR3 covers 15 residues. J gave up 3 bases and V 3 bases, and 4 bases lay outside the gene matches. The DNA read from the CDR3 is TGTGCCAGCAGCGCAGGGGGCTGGTACACCGGGGAG. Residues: CASSAGGWYTGE. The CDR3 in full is CASSAGGWYTGELFF.

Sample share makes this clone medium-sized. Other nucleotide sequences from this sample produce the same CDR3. The covered CDR3 bases are TGTGCCAGCAGCATCGGACTAGCTGGAGGATCAATTCTTCCCGGGGAG. Amino acids: CASSIGLAGGSILPGE. The complete CDR3 sequence is CASSIGLAGGSILPGELFF. The chain combines TRBV9 with TRBJ2-2; TRBD2 matches at 8 bases. Read coverage stops 3 residues before the CDR3 terminus; the germline J gene supplies the remainder. CDR1 is SGDLS, CDR2 YYNGEE, per germline. This CDR3 spans 19 amino acids. With V trimmed by 4 bases and J by 6 bases, 20 bases remained unmatched.

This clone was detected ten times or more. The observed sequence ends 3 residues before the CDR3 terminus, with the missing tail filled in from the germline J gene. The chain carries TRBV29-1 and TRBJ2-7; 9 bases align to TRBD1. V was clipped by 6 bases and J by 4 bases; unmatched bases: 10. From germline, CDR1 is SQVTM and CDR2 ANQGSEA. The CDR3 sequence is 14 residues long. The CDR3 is CSVHGQGTSYEQYF. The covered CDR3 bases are TGCAGCGTACATGGACAGGGGACATCGTACGAG.

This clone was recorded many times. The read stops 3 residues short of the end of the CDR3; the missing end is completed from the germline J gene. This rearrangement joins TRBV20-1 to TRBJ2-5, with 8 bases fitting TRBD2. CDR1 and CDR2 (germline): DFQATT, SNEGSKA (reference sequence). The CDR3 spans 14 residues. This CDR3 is CSAGRREAGETQYF. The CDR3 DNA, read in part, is TGCAGCGCCGGACGGCGGGAGGCGGGAGAGACC.

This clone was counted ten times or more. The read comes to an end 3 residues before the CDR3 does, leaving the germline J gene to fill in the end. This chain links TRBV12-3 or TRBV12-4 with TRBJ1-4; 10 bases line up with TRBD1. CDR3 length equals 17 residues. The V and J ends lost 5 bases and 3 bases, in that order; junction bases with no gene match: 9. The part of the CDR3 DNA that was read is TGTGCCAGCAGTCCGTCCCGGGACAGGGGATCTAATGAAAAA. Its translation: CASSPSRDRGSNEK. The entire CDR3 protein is CASSPSRDRGSNEKLFF.

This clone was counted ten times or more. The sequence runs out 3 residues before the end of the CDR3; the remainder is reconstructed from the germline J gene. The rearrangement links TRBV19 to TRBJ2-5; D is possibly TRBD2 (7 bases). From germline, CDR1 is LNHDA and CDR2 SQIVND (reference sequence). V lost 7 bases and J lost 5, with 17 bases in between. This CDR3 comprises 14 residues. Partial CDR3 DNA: TGTGCCAGTATGTCTACCGGGGGGCCGGAGACC. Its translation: CASMSTGGPET. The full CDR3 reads CASMSTGGPETQYF.

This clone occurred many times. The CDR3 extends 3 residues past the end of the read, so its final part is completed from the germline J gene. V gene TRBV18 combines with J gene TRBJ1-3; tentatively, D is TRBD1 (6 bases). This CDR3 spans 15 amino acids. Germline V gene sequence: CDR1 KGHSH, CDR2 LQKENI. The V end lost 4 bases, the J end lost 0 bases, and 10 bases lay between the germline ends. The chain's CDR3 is CASSLRQASGNTIYF. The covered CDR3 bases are TGTGCCAGCTCACTACGACAGGCCTCTGGAAACACC.

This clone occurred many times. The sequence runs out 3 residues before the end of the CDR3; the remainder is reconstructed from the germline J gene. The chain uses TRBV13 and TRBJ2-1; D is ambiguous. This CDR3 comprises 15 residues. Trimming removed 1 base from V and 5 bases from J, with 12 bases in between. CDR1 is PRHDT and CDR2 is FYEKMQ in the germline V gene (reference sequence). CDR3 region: CASSLDPAINNEQFF. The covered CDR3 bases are TGTGCCAGCAGCTTAGATCCAGCGATTAACAATGAG. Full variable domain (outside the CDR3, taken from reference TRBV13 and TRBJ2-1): AAGVIQSPRHLIKEKRETATLKCYPIPRHDTVYWYQQGPGQDPQFLISFYEKMQSDKGSIPDRFSAQQFSDYHSELNMSSLELGDSALYFCASSLDPAINNEQFFGPGTRLTVL.

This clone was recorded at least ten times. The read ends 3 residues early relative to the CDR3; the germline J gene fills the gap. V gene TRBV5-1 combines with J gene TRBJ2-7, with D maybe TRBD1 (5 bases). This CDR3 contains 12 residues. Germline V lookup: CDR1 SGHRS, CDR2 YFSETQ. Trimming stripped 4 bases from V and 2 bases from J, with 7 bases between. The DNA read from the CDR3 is TGCGCCAGCAGCGTGACAGCCTACGAG. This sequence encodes CASSVTAYE. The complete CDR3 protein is CASSVTAYEQYF.

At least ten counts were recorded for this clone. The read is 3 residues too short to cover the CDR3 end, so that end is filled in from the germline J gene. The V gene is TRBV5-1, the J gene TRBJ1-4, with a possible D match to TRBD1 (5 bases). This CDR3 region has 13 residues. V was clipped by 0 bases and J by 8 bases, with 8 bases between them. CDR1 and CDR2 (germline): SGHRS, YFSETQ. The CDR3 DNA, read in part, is TGCGCCAGCAGCTTGGGACAGCAGGAAAAA. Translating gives CASSLGQQEK. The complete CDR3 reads CASSLGQQEKLFF.

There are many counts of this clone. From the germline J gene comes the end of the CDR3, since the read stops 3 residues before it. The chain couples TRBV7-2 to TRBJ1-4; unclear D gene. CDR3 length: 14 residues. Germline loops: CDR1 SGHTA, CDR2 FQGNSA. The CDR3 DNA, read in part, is TGTGCCAGCAGCTTAGCGGTGAGCGGGCCGATA. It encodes CASSLAVSGPI. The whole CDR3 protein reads CASSLAVSGPILFF.

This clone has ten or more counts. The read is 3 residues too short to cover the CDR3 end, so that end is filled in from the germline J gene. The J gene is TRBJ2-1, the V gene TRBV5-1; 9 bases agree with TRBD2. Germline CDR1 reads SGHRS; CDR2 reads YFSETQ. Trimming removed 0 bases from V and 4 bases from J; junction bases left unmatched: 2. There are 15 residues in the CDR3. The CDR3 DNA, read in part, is TGCGCCAGCAGCTTGGCTAGCGGGGATTACAATGAG. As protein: CASSLASGDYNE. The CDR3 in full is CASSLASGDYNEQFF.